This is a list of T cell receptor beta chains from one sample in a study of Tregs in tolerant kidney transplant recipients. Here immunoSEQ multiplex PCR was the method, and the copy in TCRdb shows in-frame clones only, minus some. The top ten clones hold around 5.2% of a sample with around 50,000 clones, 83% of them seen once. Sequencing was performed on CD4+ T cells from blood. These receptors were taken from a human donor in good health. CDR3s include the opening cysteine and the closing phenylalanine or tryptophan. D genes are given only for firm matches. The size field is filled for only some rows; it gives once, few, many or a size class.

V gene	clone size	J gene	D gene	CDR3 length	CDR3 protein	CDR3 DNA
TRBV9	NA	TRBJ1-4	NA	15	CASSVGWGFREKLFF	TGTGCCAGCAGCGTAGGGTGGGGATTCCGCGAAAAACTGTTTTTT
TRBV5-8	NA	TRBJ1-6	TRBD1	15	CASSLWTGVGSPLHF	TGTGCCAGCAGCTTATGGACAGGCGTGGGCTCACCCCTCCACTTT
TRBV19	NA	TRBJ1-1	TRBD1	14	CASSWGTENTEAFF	TGTGCCAGTAGTTGGGGGACAGAGAACACTGAAGCTTTCTTT
TRBV11-3	NA	TRBJ2-7	NA	11	CASSQLYEQYF	TGTGCCAGCAGCCAACTCTACGAGCAGTACTTC
TRBV12-2	few	TRBJ1-4	NA	14	CASRHPSGDEKLFF	TGTGCAAGTCGCCACCCTAGTGGGGATGAAAAACTGTTTTTT
TRBV19	few	TRBJ1-5	NA	13	CASSTGMNQPQHF	TGTGCCAGTAGTACGGGAATGAATCAGCCCCAGCATTTT
TRBV11-2	NA	TRBJ2-2	TRBD1	15	CASSVIQGATGELFF	TGTGCCAGCAGCGTAATACAGGGGGCAACCGGGGAGCTGTTTTTT
TRBV11-2	NA	TRBJ2-3	TRBD2	19	CASSSAVLASGSSKDTQYF	TGTGCCAGCAGCTCCGCGGTCTTGGCTAGCGGGAGTTCAAAAGATACGCAGTATTTT
TRBV5-1	once	TRBJ2-7	NA	13	CASNLDVGYEQYF	TGCGCCAGCAACCTGGATGTCGGCTACGAGCAGTACTTC
TRBV13	NA	TRBJ2-3	TRBD1	13	CASRRTGADTQYF	TGTGCCAGCAGGAGGACAGGGGCAGATACGCAGTATTTT
TRBV29-1	NA	TRBJ2-3	NA	13	CSVAGSVTDTQYF	TGCAGCGTTGCAGGGTCCGTCACAGATACGCAGTATTTT
TRBV5-6	NA	TRBJ2-5	NA	13	CASSQTWGETQYF	TGTGCCAGCAGCCAAACCTGGGGGGAGACCCAGTACTTC
TRBV9	NA	TRBJ1-1	NA	14	CASSVGPWNTEAFF	TGTGCCAGCAGCGTTGGGCCGTGGAACACTGAAGCTTTCTTT
TRBV18	NA	TRBJ2-5	TRBD1	17	CASSPLDRPLQGETQYF	TGTGCCAGCTCACCACTGGACAGGCCCCTCCAAGGAGAGACCCAGTACTTC
TRBV2	once	TRBJ1-5	NA	15	CASSGSLGAAGSQHF	TGTGCCAGCAGTGGTAGTCTGGGGGCCGCCGGGAGCCAGCATTTT